This TCR beta chain was identified in a study of tumor T cells in aggressive B-cell lymphoma. TCRdb's copy holds only in-frame clones and misses some; the assay was immunoSEQ multiplex PCR. Here the sample spans a few thousand clones, roughly 85% being singletons. This TCR came from an adult with diffuse large B cell lymphoma. Sequenced sample: tumor tissue.

The CDR3 bases are TGTGCCAGCAGCAGGACAGGAGAGAATGGCTACACCTTC. Protein sequence: CASSRTGENGYTF. The chain is built from TRBV6-1 and TRBJ1-2, with TRBD1 matching 7 bases. CDR1 and CDR2 (germline): MNHNS, SASEGT. The CDR3 spans 13 residues. J was trimmed by 6 bases and V by 6 bases; bases with no gene match: 7.